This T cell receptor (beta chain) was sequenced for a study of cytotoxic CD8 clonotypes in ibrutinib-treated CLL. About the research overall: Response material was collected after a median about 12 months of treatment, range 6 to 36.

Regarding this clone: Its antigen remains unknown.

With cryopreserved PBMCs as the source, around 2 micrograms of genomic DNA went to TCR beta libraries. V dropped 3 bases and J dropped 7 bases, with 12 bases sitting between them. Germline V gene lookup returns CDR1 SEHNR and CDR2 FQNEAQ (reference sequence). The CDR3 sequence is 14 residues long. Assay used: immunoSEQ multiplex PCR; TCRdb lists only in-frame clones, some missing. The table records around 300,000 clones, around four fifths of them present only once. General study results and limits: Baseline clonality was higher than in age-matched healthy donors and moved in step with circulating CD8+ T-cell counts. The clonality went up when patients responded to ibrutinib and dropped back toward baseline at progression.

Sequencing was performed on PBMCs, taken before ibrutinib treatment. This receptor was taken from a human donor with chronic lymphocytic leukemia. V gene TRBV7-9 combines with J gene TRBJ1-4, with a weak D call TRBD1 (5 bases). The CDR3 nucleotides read TGTGCCAGCAGCTTGGGGCAAGCTCGTGAAAAACTGTTTTTT. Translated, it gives CASSLGQAREKLFF.